The 14 T cell receptor beta chains listed next were all sequenced from one sample in a study of OX40 agonist ivuxolimab in advanced cancers. The table came from immunoSEQ multiplex PCR; TCRdb's copy has only in-frame clones and leaves some out. Of tens of thousands of clones in the sample, roughly 91% were seen once. The specimen was CD4+ or CD8+ T cells sorted from blood, collected in a trial of the OX40 agonist ivuxolimab. These receptors were taken from an adult with an advanced solid tumor such as melanoma, head and neck, liver or kidney cancer.

The chain employs TRBV18 and TRBJ2-2; D is possibly TRBD2 (6 bases). CDR1 is KGHSH, CDR2 LQKENI, per germline. V was trimmed by 3 bases and J by 5 bases, leaving 19 bases between them. The CDR3 spans 17 residues. The DNA for the CDR3 is TGTGCCAGCTCACCCCCCCTCGGAGGGGCAGGGACCGGGGAGCTGTTTTTT. It yields the protein CASSPPLGGAGTGELFF. Looking up the rest from reference TRBV18 and TRBJ2-2 gives the full variable domain: NAGVMQNPRHLVRRRGQEARLRCSPMKGHSHVYWYRQLPEEGLKFMVYLQKENIIDESGMPKERFSAEFPKEGPSILRIQQVVRGDSAAYFCASSPPLGGAGTGELFFGEGSRLTVL.

V is TRBV9 and J is TRBJ1-5, with a possible D match to TRBD1 (6 bases). This CDR3 is built from 14 residues. V dropped 4 bases and J dropped 4 bases, with 12 bases sitting between them. The V gene's germline CDR1 is SGDLS and CDR2 YYNGEE. The CDR3 region has the DNA TGTGCCAGCAGCAAAGGACAGATGAATCAGCCCCAGCATTTT. Its protein is CASSKGQMNQPQHF.

The chain recombines TRBV7-3 with TRBJ2-3; possibly TRBD2 for D (5 bases). V lost 3 bases to trimming and J lost 3 bases, with 13 bases between them. The CDR3 contains 15 residues. Germline CDR1 SGHTA, CDR2 FQGTGA. The CDR3 DNA reads TGTGCCAGCAGCTTTCAGATCGGGGAGACAGATACGCAGTATTTT. This encodes CASSFQIGETDTQYF.

This clone was found once. The J gene is TRBJ2-7, the V gene TRBV6-5; 7 bases line up with TRBD1. Germline CDR1 and CDR2: MNHEY and SVGAGI. The CDR3 has 13 amino acids. Trimming took 10 bases from V and 2 from J; bases not matched to a gene: 8. The CDR3, as DNA: TGTGCCACCTTACAGCAGGGGGCCTACGAGCAGTACTTC. This sequence encodes CATLQQGAYEQYF.

This clone was recorded once. The chain employs TRBV2 and TRBJ2-7; 8 bases are shared with TRBD1. The CDR3 spans 13 residues. Trimming took 6 bases from V and 3 from J; bases not matched to a gene: 4. The germline CDR1 and CDR2 sequences are SNHLY and FYNNEI. The CDR3 sequence is CASSLGTGYEQYF. The CDR3 DNA reads as TGTGCCAGCAGCCTCGGGACAGGCTACGAGCAGTACTTC.

The rearrangement uses TRBV4-2 and TRBJ2-3; no reliable D call. Deletions cut 1 base from V and 8 bases from J, with 1 base between. There are 10 residues in the CDR3. Germline loops: CDR1 LGHNA, CDR2 YNFKEQ. CDR3 sequence reads: CASSQATQYF. In DNA, the CDR3 is TGTGCCAGCAGCCAAGCTACGCAGTATTTT.

The V and J genes are TRBV4-3 and TRBJ2-2; the D call may be TRBD1 or TRBD2 (6 bases each). Germline lookup yields CDR1 LGHNA and CDR2 YSLEER. Deletions cut 0 bases from V and 5 bases from J, with 10 bases between. The CDR3 extends over 15 amino acids. In nucleotides, the CDR3 is TGCGCCAGCAGCCAAGAGAGGGGGGTAACCGGGGAGCTGTTTTTT. Translation: CASSQERGVTGELFF.

The chain recombines TRBV9 with TRBJ2-5; tentative D call: TRBD1 (6 bases). The CDR3 loop spans 15 amino acids. Germline V gives CDR1 SGDLS, CDR2 YYNGEE. V lost 0 bases, J lost 3 bases, and 12 bases lay in between. The CDR3 loop reads CASSVGGTRKETQYF. Written as DNA, the CDR3 is TGTGCCAGCAGCGTAGGTGGGACAAGAAAAGAGACCCAGTACTTC.

The genes are TRBV23-1 and TRBJ2-7; weak D call: TRBD2 (6 bases). TRBV23-1 is an ORF, and what it does is uncertain. This CDR3 region has 22 residues. Deletions cut 0 bases from V and 0 bases from J, with 30 bases between. The chain's CDR3 is CASSQSRGLPATAPPGSYEQYF. CDR3 DNA sequence: TGCGCCAGCAGTCAATCGAGGGGACTCCCCGCTACTGCCCCGCCGGGCTCCTACGAGCAGTACTTC.

The chain recombines TRBV28 with TRBJ2-1; 13 nucleotides agree with TRBD2. The germline CDR1 and CDR2 sequences are MDHEN and SYDVKM. V shed 6 bases, J shed 8 bases, and the junction held 10 bases outside the gene matches. This CDR3 has 16 residues. CDR3 sequence reads: CASRRGGTSGIHEQFF. The CDR3 DNA is TGTGCCAGCAGAAGGGGTGGGACTAGCGGGATCCATGAGCAGTTCTTC. Based on the CDR3 plus reference TRBV28 and TRBJ2-1, the full variable domain is DVKVTQSSRYLVKRTGEKVFLECVQDMDHENMFWYRQDPGLGLRLIYFSYDVKMKEKGDIPEGYSVSREKKERFSLILESASTNQTSMYLCASRRGGTSGIHEQFFGPGTRLTVL.

This clone is a singleton in its sample. The chain has TRBV19 and TRBJ2-3; 11 positions agree with TRBD1. Germline V gives CDR1 LNHDA, CDR2 SQIVND (reference sequence). The J segment lost 2 bases and the V segment lost 9 bases, leaving 4 bases of the junction unmatched. The length of the CDR3 is 14 residues. CDR3 DNA: TGTGCCAGCAAGGACAGGGGGCTCACAGATACGCAGTATTTT. Translating gives CASKDRGLTDTQYF.

The chain combines TRBV28 with TRBJ1-1; tentative D call: TRBD1 (5 bases). This CDR3 is 14 amino acids long. Germline loops: CDR1 MDHEN, CDR2 SYDVKM. The ends were cut back, 7 bases at V and 3 bases at J, with 15 bases in the middle. CDR3 residues: CASITPGGYTEAFF. DNA of the CDR3: TGTGCCAGCATCACGCCTGGGGGGTACACTGAAGCTTTCTTT.

The CDR3 DNA follows: TGTGCCAGCAGCGGAGGGACTAGCGGGAGCTCCTACAATGAGCAGTTCTTC. It yields the protein CASSGGTSGSSYNEQFF. The chain combines TRBV5-4 with TRBJ2-1, with 14 bases fitting TRBD2. V shed 4 bases and J 0 bases; nucleotides not matched to a gene: 3. Germline CDR1 is SGHNT and CDR2 is YYREEE (reference sequence). The CDR3 consists of 17 residues.

The chain has TRBV5-4 and TRBJ2-6, with a possible D match to TRBD1 (6 bases). V lost 4 bases and J 2 bases, leaving 10 bases between the germline ends. Per germline, CDR1 SGHNT and CDR2 YYREEE (reference sequence). The CDR3 extends over 15 amino acids. The CDR3 region is CASSPGHPGANVLTF. In DNA, the CDR3 is TGTGCCAGCAGCCCGGGACATCCTGGGGCCAACGTCCTGACTTTC.